This T cell receptor (beta chain) originates from a study of radiation and T cells in renal cell carcinoma. Study-wide context: Nephrectomy followed 15 Gy stereotactic body radiation by 4 weeks. General study results and limits: From baseline, blood top tumor clonotypes peaked at 2 weeks post-radiation.

This CDR3 comprises 17 residues. Trimming took off 0 bases at V and 3 bases at J, with 18 bases between the two ends. In germline, CDR1 is ENHRY, CDR2 SYGVKD. Using immunoSEQ multiplex PCR, the repertoire was profiled, and TCRdb retains in-frame clones only, with some absent. The sample yields about 140,000 clones, 75% to 90% seen once. Remarks on this clone: Its cognate antigen is unknown.

The time point is: baseline pretreatment blood. Treatment: 15 Gy SBRT to primary tumor, nephrectomy 4 weeks later. The V gene is TRBV10-3, the J gene TRBJ2-7, with a possible D match to TRBD1 (5 bases). The origin of this receptor is a woman aged 50 to 60 with renal cell carcinoma. Sample: blood, taken from a patient whose treatment included radiotherapy and nephrectomy. In nucleotides, the CDR3 is TGTGCCATCAGTGAGTCGGGCTACGACAGATTATACTACGAGCAGTACTTC. Amino acids: CAISESGYDRLYYEQYF.